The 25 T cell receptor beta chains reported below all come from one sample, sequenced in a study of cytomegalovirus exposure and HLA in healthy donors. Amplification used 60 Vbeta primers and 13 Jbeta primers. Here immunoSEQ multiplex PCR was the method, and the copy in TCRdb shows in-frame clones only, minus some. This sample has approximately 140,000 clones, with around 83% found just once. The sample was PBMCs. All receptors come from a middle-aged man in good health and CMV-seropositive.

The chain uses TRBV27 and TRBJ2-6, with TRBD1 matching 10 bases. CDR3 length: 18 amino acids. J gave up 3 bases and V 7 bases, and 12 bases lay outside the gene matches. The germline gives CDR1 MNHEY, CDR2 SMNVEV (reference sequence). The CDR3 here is CASNVGQGFSGGANVLTF. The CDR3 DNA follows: TGTGCCAGCAACGTGGGACAGGGGTTCTCAGGTGGGGCCAACGTCCTGACTTTC. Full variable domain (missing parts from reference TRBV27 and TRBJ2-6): EAQVTQNPRYLITVTGKKLTVTCSQNMNHEYMSWYRQDPGLGLRQIYYSMNVEVTDKGDVPEGYKVSRKEKRNFPLILESPSPNQTSLYFCASNVGQGFSGGANVLTFGAGSRLTVL.

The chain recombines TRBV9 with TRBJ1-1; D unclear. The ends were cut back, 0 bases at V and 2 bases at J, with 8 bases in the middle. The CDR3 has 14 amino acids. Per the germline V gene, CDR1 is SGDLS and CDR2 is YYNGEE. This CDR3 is CASSVDPLNTEAFF. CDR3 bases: TGTGCCAGCAGCGTAGATCCCCTCAACACTGAAGCTTTCTTT.

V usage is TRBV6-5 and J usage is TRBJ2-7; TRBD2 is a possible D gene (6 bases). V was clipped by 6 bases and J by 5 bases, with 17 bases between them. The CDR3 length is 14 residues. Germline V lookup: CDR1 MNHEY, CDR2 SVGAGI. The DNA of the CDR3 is TGTGCCAGCAGCCCGTTGGCGGGGTCCCACGAGCAGTACTTC. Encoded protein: CASSPLAGSHEQYF.

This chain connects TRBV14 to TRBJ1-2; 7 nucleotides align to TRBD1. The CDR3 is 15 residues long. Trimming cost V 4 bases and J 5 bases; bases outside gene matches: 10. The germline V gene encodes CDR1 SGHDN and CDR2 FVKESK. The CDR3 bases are TGTGCCAGCAGCCGTTCCGGGACAGCCGGTTATGGCTACACCTTC. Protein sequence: CASSRSGTAGYGYTF.

The CDR3 DNA reads TGTGCCAGCAGCTGGGGACAGTTAAATCAGCCCCAGCATTTT. This sequence encodes CASSWGQLNQPQHF. The genes are TRBV5-6 and TRBJ1-5; 7 bases map to TRBD1. The germline gives CDR1 SGHDT, CDR2 YYEEEE. The V gene end was trimmed by 3 bases and the J gene end by 4 bases; junction bases not matched to a gene: 4. The CDR3 has 14 amino acids.

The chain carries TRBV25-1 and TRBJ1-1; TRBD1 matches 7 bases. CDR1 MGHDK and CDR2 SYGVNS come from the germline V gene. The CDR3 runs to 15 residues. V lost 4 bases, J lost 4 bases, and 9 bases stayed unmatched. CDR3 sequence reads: CASSAAQGVVTEAFF. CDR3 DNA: TGTGCCAGCAGTGCCGCTCAGGGGGTCGTCACTGAAGCTTTCTTT.

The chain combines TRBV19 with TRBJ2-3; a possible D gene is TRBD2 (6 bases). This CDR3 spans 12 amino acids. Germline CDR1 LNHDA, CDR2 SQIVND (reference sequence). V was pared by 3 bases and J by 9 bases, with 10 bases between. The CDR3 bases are TGTGCCAGTAGTATTGTAGCGGAGACGCAGTATTTT. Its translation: CASSIVAETQYF.

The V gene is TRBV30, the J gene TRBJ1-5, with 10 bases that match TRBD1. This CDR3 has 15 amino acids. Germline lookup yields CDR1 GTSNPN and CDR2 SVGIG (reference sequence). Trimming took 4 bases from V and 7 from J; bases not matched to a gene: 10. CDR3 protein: CAWTPTGGNGQPQHF. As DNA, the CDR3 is TGTGCCTGGACCCCGACAGGGGGCAACGGACAGCCCCAGCATTTT.

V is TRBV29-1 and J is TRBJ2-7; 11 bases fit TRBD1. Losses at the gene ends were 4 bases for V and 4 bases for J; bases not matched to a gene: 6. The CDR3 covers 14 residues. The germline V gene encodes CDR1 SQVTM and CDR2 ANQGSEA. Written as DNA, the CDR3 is TGCAGCGTTGTAGGGGACAGGGGGATTTACGAGCAGTACTTC. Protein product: CSVVGDRGIYEQYF.

The CDR3 DNA follows: TGTGCCAGCAGCTTAAGGAACAGCGGGGGTGGTACTGAAGCTTTCTTT. It specifies CASSLRNSGGGTEAFF. The gene calls are TRBV7-9 and TRBJ1-1, with a weak D call TRBD1 (5 bases). Trimming pared 2 bases from V and 5 bases from J, leaving 18 bases between. CDR3 size: 16 residues. Germline V lookup: CDR1 SEHNR, CDR2 FQNEAQ (reference sequence). The variable domain in full, with the rest retrieved from reference TRBV7-9 and TRBJ1-1, is DTGVSQNPRHKITKRGQNVTFRCDPISEHNRLYWYRQTLGQGPEFLTYFQNEAQLEKSRLLSDRFSAERPKGSFSTLEIQRTEQGDSAMYLCASSLRNSGGGTEAFFGQGTRLTVV.

CDR3 in DNA: TGCGCCAGCAGCTTGGGGCCTGGAGGGACTGGAAACACCATATATTTT. Residues: CASSLGPGGTGNTIYF. The gene calls are TRBV5-1 and TRBJ1-3; no definite D call. Germline CDR1 reads SGHRS; CDR2 reads YFSETQ. The V and J ends lost 0 bases and 2 bases respectively, with 12 bases between them. This CDR3 is built from 16 residues.

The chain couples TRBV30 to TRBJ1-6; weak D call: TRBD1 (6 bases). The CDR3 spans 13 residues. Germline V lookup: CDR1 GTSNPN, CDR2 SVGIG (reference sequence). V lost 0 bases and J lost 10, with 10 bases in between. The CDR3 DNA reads TGTGCCTGGAGTGTAGCGGGGGCCTCACCCCTCCACTTT. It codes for CAWSVAGASPLHF.

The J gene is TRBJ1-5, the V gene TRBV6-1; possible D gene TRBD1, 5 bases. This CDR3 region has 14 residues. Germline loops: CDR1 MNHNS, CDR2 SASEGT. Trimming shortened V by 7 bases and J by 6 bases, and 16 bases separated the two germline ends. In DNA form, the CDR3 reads TGTGCCAGCACCGCCAGTCAGGGCGGTCAGCCCCAGCATTTT. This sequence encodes CASTASQGGQPQHF.

As DNA, the CDR3 is TGTGCCAGCTCGGAAGGGGTCTATGGCTACACCTTC. Translated: CASSEGVYGYTF. The V and J genes are TRBV18 and TRBJ1-2; tentative D call: TRBD1 (5 bases). The CDR3 extends over 12 amino acids. Trimming removed 6 bases from V and 4 bases from J, with 9 bases in between. CDR1 is KGHSH and CDR2 is LQKENI in the germline V gene.

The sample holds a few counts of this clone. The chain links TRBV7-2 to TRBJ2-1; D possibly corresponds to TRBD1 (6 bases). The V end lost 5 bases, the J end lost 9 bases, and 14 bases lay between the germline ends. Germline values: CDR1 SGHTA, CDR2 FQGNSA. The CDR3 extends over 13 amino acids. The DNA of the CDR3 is TGTGCCAGCAGCACCCAACAGGGAATTGAGCAGTTCTTC. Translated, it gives CASSTQQGIEQFF.

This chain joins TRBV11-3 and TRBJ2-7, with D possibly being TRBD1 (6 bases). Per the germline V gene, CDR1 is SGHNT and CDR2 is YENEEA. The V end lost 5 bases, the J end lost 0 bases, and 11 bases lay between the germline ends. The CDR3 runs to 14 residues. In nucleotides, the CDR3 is TGTGCCAGCAGCCCTCAGACAGGCTCCTACGAGCAGTACTTC. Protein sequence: CASSPQTGSYEQYF.

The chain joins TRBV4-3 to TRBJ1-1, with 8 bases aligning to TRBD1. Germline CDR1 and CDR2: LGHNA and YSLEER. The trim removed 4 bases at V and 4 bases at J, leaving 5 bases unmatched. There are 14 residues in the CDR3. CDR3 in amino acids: CASSLRQGPTEAFF. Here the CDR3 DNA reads TGCGCCAGCAGCCTACGACAGGGGCCCACTGAAGCTTTCTTT.

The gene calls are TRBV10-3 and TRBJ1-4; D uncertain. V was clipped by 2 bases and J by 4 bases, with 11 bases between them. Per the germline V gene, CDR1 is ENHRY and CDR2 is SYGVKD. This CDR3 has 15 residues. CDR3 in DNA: TGTGCCATCAGTGAGAAGTTGGCTGATAATGAAAAACTGTTTTTT. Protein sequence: CAISEKLADNEKLFF.

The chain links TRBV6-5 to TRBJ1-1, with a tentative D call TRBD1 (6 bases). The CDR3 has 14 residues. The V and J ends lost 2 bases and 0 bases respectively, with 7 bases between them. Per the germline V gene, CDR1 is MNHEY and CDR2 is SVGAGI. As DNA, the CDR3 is TGTGCCAGCAGTTACAACAGGGTGAACACTGAAGCTTTCTTT. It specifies CASSYNRVNTEAFF.

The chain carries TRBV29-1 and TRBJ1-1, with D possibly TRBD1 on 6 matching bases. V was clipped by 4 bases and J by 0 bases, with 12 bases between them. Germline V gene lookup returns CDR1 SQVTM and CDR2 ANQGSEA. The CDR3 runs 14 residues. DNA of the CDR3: TGCAGCGTTGCCCGGACAGAGCTGAACACTGAAGCTTTCTTT. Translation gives CSVARTELNTEAFF.

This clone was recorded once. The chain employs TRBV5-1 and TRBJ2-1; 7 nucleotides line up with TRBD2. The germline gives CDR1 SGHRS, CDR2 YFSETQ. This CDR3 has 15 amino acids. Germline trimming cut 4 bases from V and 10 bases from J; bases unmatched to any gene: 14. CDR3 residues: CASSAPSGAFGEQFF. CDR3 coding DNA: TGCGCCAGCAGCGCACCTAGCGGAGCCTTTGGGGAGCAGTTCTTC.

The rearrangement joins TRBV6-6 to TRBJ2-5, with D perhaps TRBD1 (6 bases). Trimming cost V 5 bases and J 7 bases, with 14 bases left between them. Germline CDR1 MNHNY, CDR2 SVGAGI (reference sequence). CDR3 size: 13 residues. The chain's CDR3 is CASSTPGGATQYF. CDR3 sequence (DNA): TGTGCCAGCAGTACACCTGGGGGCGCGACCCAGTACTTC.

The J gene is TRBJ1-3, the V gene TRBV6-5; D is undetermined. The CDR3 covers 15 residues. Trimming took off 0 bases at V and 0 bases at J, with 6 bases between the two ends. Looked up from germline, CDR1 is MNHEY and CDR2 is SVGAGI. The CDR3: CASSYSYSSGNTIYF. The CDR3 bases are TGTGCCAGCAGTTACTCGTATAGCTCTGGAAACACCATATATTTT.

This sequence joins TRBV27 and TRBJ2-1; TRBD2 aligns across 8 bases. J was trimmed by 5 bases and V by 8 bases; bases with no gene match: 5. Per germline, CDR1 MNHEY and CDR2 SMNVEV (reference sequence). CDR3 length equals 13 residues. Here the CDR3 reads CASQRGRNNEQFF. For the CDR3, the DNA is TGTGCCAGCCAGCGGGGGAGAAACAATGAGCAGTTCTTC.

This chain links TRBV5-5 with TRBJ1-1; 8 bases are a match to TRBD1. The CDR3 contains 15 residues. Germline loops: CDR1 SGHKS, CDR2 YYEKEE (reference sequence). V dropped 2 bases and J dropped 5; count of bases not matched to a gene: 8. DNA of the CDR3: TGTGCCAGCAGCTTTTTTGGTCAGGGGGCAACTGAAGCTTTCTTT. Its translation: CASSFFGQGATEAFF.